Each of the 24 T cell receptor beta chains below was sequenced from the same sample in a study of cytomegalovirus exposure and HLA in healthy donors. TCRdb's copy holds only in-frame clones and misses some; the assay was immunoSEQ multiplex PCR. The table has approximately 160,000 clones, under 95% seen once. The material sequenced was PBMCs. These TCRs come from a woman aged 18-35 years in good health and CMV-seropositive.

The rearrangement uses TRBV19 and TRBJ1-3; 7 bases align to TRBD1. The CDR3 totals 17 residues. With V trimmed by 5 bases and J by 2 bases, 12 bases remained unmatched. Germline CDR1 LNHDA, CDR2 SQIVND (reference sequence). This CDR3 is CASSPTGINRAGNTIYF. In DNA form, the CDR3 reads TGTGCCAGTAGTCCGACAGGGATCAATAGGGCTGGAAACACCATATATTTT.

V and J are TRBV5-4 and TRBJ2-3, with a possible D match to TRBD2 (5 bases). The V end lost 4 bases, the J end lost 3 bases, and 6 bases lay between the germline ends. CDR1 and CDR2 from the germline V gene are SGHNT and YYREEE (reference sequence). There are 12 residues in the CDR3. DNA of the CDR3: TGTGCCAGCAGCCCGGGGACAGATACGCAGTATTTT. The encoded protein is CASSPGTDTQYF.

The chain joins TRBV27 to TRBJ2-7, with TRBD1 matching over 9 bases. The germline CDR1 and CDR2 sequences are MNHEY and SMNVEV (reference sequence). The CDR3 totals 17 residues. The V segment lost 5 bases and the J segment 3 bases; nucleotides outside the gene matches: 14. The chain's CDR3 is CASSPTFPGQGFYEQYF. As DNA, the CDR3 is TGTGCCAGCAGTCCCACCTTTCCGGGACAGGGTTTCTACGAGCAGTACTTC.

The chain is built from TRBV6-6 and TRBJ1-6; a weak D match, TRBD1 (6 bases). Germline V gives CDR1 MNHNY, CDR2 SVGAGI (reference sequence). V was pared by 7 bases and J by 0 bases, with 10 bases between. There are 15 residues in the CDR3. DNA for the CDR3: TGTGCCAGCAACCAGGGGAGCTCCTATAATTCACCCCTCCACTTT. Protein: CASNQGSSYNSPLHF.

The V call is TRBV28, the J call TRBJ1-4; TRBD1 is a possible D gene (5 bases). V gave up 1 base and J gave up 3 bases, with 9 bases separating them. The CDR3 is 15 amino acids. Germline lookup yields CDR1 MDHEN and CDR2 SYDVKM. For the CDR3, the DNA is TGTGCCAGCAGTTTATTGGAGACAGCTAATGAAAAACTGTTTTTT. Translated, it gives CASSLLETANEKLFF.

V gene TRBV5-6 combines with J gene TRBJ1-4; D might be TRBD1 (6 bases). CDR3 length equals 17 residues. Germline values: CDR1 SGHDT, CDR2 YYEEEE. V lost 4 bases and J lost 6, with 22 bases in between. CDR3: CASSQHPGRGVDEKLFF. The CDR3 bases are TGTGCCAGCAGCCAACACCCTGGGAGGGGGGTAGATGAAAAACTGTTTTTT.

The V call is TRBV6-6, the J call TRBJ2-2; weak D call: TRBD2 (6 bases). Trimming stripped 0 bases from V and 4 bases from J, with 9 bases between. The CDR3 is made up of 15 amino acids. Per the germline V gene, CDR1 is MNHNY and CDR2 is SVGAGI (reference sequence). CDR3 amino acids: CASSYSPRGTGELFF. For the CDR3, the DNA is TGTGCCAGCAGTTACTCCCCGCGGGGCACCGGGGAGCTGTTTTTT.

The chain combines TRBV2 with TRBJ1-5; the match to TRBD1 covers 9 bases. The V gene's germline CDR1 is SNHLY and CDR2 FYNNEI. The CDR3 covers 15 residues. Trimming took 1 base from V and 7 from J; bases not matched to a gene: 5. The CDR3 nucleotides are TGTGCCAGCAGTGAAGAGGGGACAGGGAGCCAGCCCCAGCATTTT. It encodes CASSEEGTGSQPQHF.

V gene TRBV11-2 combines with J gene TRBJ1-2; TRBD1 agrees at 7 bases. The CDR3 is 13 residues long. Germline V gene data show CDR1 as SGHAT and CDR2 as FQNNGV. The J segment lost 4 bases and the V segment lost 6 bases, leaving 5 bases of the junction unmatched. The CDR3 spells CASSSDRFYGYTF. CDR3 coding DNA: TGTGCCAGCAGTTCGGACAGGTTCTATGGCTACACCTTC.

The chain carries TRBV19 and TRBJ2-7, with a tentative D call TRBD1 (5 bases). This CDR3 spans 12 amino acids. V lost 5 bases and J 4 bases, leaving 9 bases between the germline ends. Germline loops: CDR1 LNHDA, CDR2 SQIVND (reference sequence). CDR3 amino acids: CASSLAGYEQYF. The CDR3 nucleotides are TGTGCCAGTAGTCTTGCAGGGTACGAGCAGTACTTC.

The chain uses TRBV19 and TRBJ1-6; D is uncertain. The CDR3 length is 14 residues. The V gene's germline CDR1 is LNHDA and CDR2 SQIVND (reference sequence). Trimming took off 8 bases at V and 2 bases at J, with 10 bases between the two ends. The CDR3 DNA follows: TGTGCCAGTTCCGCGGAGACCTATAATTCACCCCTCCACTTT. This codes for CASSAETYNSPLHF.

The chain recombines TRBV28 with TRBJ2-7; 8 positions agree with TRBD1. With V trimmed by 3 bases and J by 0 bases, 4 bases remained unmatched. The V gene's germline CDR1 is MDHEN and CDR2 SYDVKM. The CDR3 loop spans 15 amino acids. The CDR3 nucleotides are TGTGCCAGCAGTTTCGACAGGGGCGTCTCCTACGAGCAGTACTTC. It encodes CASSFDRGVSYEQYF.

The chain recombines TRBV14 with TRBJ2-1; D is perhaps TRBD1 (5 bases). The CDR3 has 13 residues. The V end lost 4 bases, the J end lost 6 bases, and 10 bases lay between the germline ends. The V gene's germline CDR1 is SGHDN and CDR2 FVKESK. The DNA for the CDR3 is TGTGCCAGCAGCCCCGACAGTTTCAATGAGCAGTTCTTC. Its translation is CASSPDSFNEQFF.

This clone was detected a few times. V is TRBV10-3 and J is TRBJ2-7, with 7 bases fitting TRBD1. The V and J ends lost 9 bases and 6 bases, in that order; junction bases with no gene match: 11. CDR3 length: 13 residues. Germline assignment: CDR1 ENHRY and CDR2 SYGVKD. The CDR3: CAISRDSLAEQYF. Written as DNA, the CDR3 is TGTGCCATTTCCCGGGACAGTCTCGCCGAGCAGTACTTC.

The rearrangement uses TRBV4-2 and TRBJ2-2; a weak D match, TRBD2 (5 bases). This CDR3 has 15 amino acids. Germline values: CDR1 LGHNA, CDR2 YNFKEQ. The V gene lost 0 bases and the J gene lost 6 bases, with 11 bases spanning the gap. The CDR3 loop reads CASSQDKLVPGELFF. The CDR3 DNA sequence: TGTGCCAGCAGCCAAGATAAACTAGTCCCCGGGGAGCTGTTTTTT.

V usage is TRBV6-1 and J usage is TRBJ2-4, with 10 bases lining up with TRBD1. CDR3 size: 15 residues. Germline V gene sequence: CDR1 MNHNS, CDR2 SASEGT. Trimming cost V 6 bases and J 5 bases; bases outside gene matches: 7. The CDR3 sequence: CASSTRTGGQNIQYF. The CDR3 DNA reads TGTGCCAGCAGCACAAGGACAGGGGGACAAAACATTCAGTACTTC.

The chain is built from TRBV9 and TRBJ2-3; no clear D gene. The ends were cut back, 0 bases at V and 2 bases at J, with 7 bases in the middle. The CDR3 spans 14 residues. Germline V gene sequence: CDR1 SGDLS, CDR2 YYNGEE. The CDR3 region is CASSVEEFTDTQYF. Here the CDR3 DNA reads TGTGCCAGCAGCGTAGAGGAGTTCACAGATACGCAGTATTTT.

The rearrangement uses TRBV6-4 and TRBJ1-5; TRBD1 might be the D (5 bases). The V end lost 2 bases, the J end lost 3 bases, and 8 bases lay between the germline ends. The CDR3 loop spans 14 amino acids. Germline-derived CDR1 and CDR2 are MRHNA and SNTAGT. The CDR3 reads CASSDAGINQPQHF. DNA for the CDR3: TGTGCCAGCAGTGACGCAGGGATCAATCAGCCCCAGCATTTT.

The chain uses TRBV10-3 and TRBJ2-5; 11 bases line up with TRBD1. The V gene's germline CDR1 is ENHRY and CDR2 SYGVKD. The length of the CDR3 is 14 residues. V shed 7 bases and J 5 bases; nucleotides not matched to a gene: 6. For the CDR3, the DNA is TGTGCCATCACCAAGGGACAGGGGGGCGAGACCCAGTACTTC. This sequence encodes CAITKGQGGETQYF.

This rearrangement joins TRBV9 to TRBJ1-1; D might be TRBD1 (5 bases). CDR1 and CDR2 (germline): SGDLS, YYNGEE. The CDR3 runs to 13 residues. The V end was cut by 5 bases, the J end by 9 bases, with 17 bases between. As DNA, the CDR3 is TGTGCCAGCAGAGGGGAGGAGGGATCTAAAGCTTTCTTT. Its protein is CASRGEEGSKAFF.

The chain combines TRBV5-1 with TRBJ2-1; 7 positions match TRBD1. Germline assignment: CDR1 SGHRS and CDR2 YFSETQ. V was pared by 4 bases and J by 0 bases, with 7 bases of the junction left unmatched. This CDR3 comprises 16 residues. The CDR3 DNA sequence: TGCGCCAGCAGCAGTCGGACAGGACGCTCCTACAATGAGCAGTTCTTC. Its translation: CASSSRTGRSYNEQFF.

This clone was counted a few times. The genes are TRBV5-1 and TRBJ2-7, with 8 positions matching TRBD1. This CDR3 comprises 15 residues. The V gene's germline CDR1 is SGHRS and CDR2 YFSETQ. After removal of 3 bases from V and 5 bases from J, the junction contained 10 bases not matched to a gene. Written as DNA, the CDR3 is TGCGCCAGCAGCTCTACCGGGCAGGGGGCCCACGAGCAGTACTTC. It codes for CASSSTGQGAHEQYF.

The rearrangement joins TRBV4-1 to TRBJ1-6; 11 bases agree with TRBD1. This CDR3 is built from 17 residues. CDR1 and CDR2 from the germline V gene are MGHRA and YSYEKL. J gave up 7 bases and V 4 bases, and 9 bases lay outside the gene matches. The CDR3 reads CASSLTGQGAANSPLHF. CDR3 nucleotides: TGCGCCAGCAGCCTGACCGGACAGGGGGCGGCGAATTCACCCCTCCACTTT.

J is TRBJ1-1 and V is TRBV11-3; TRBD1 might be the D (5 bases). The CDR3 consists of 12 residues. The germline V and J ends were trimmed by 3 bases and 8 bases, with 10 bases remaining between them. Germline V gene sequence: CDR1 SGHNT, CDR2 YENEEA. DNA of the CDR3: TGTGCCAGCAGCTTCTCGGCAGGGGAAGCTTTCTTT. Translated, it gives CASSFSAGEAFF.